This T cell receptor beta chain was recovered during a study of blood T cells in healthy people across ages. Study results and limitations: Unknown donor CMV status possibly confounded expanded clonotype changes. The study found TCR beta diversity correlated strongly with naive T cell percentage. Older age went with lower TCR beta diversity per million T cells, in a roughly linear way.

This clonotype was seen ten or more times. The antigen is unknown. CDR3 size: 16 residues. With 6 bases clipped from V and 5 bases from J, the junction kept 15 bases outside the gene matches. Germline V gives CDR1 DFQATT, CDR2 SNEGSKA (reference sequence). There were healthy Caucasian individuals from Russia, aged about 6 to 90, serving as donors. With a J-beta primer mix and a sample-barcoded 5' primer, a second PCR ran about 7 to 12 cycles. In TCRdb, the 5' RACE reads were re-called with MiXCR into one record per CDR3 protein. The sample holds 1.6 million or so distinct CDR3 sequences, approximately 32% seen once.

The sample consisted of blood. The source is a woman in her thirties in good health. V usage is TRBV20-1 and J usage is TRBJ2-5, with 10 bases identical to TRBD2. The chain's CDR3 is CSAQDWSGRAMETQYF. The CDR3 DNA reads TGCAGTGCCCAGGACTGGAGCGGGAGGGCGATGGAGACCCAGTACTTC.